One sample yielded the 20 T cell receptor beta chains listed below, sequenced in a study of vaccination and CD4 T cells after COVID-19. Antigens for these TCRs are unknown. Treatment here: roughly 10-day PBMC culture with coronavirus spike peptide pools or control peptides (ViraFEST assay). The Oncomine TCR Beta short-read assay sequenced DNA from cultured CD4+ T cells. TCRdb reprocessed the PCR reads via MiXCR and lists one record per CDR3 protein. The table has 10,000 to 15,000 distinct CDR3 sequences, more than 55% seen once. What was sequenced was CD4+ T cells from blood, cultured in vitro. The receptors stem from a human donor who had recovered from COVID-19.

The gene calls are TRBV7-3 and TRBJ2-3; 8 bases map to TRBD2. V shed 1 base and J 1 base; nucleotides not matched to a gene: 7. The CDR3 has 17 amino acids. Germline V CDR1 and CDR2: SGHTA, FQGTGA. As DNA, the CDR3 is TGTGCCAGCAGCTTAAAATTGTCAGCGGGAGGCACAGATACGCAGTATTTT. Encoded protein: CASSLKLSAGGTDTQYF.

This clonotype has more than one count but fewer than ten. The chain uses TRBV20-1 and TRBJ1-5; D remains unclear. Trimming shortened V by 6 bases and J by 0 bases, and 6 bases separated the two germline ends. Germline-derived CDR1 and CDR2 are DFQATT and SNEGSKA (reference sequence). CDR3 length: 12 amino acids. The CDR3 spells CSARHSNQPQHF. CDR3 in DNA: TGCAGTGCAAGGCATAGCAATCAGCCCCAGCATTTT.

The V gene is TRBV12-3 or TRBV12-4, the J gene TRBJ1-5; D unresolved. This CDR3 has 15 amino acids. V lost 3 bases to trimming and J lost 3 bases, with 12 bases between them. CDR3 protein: CASSFPNGDNQPQHF. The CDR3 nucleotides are TGTGCCAGCAGTTTTCCGAATGGCGACAATCAGCCCCAGCATTTT.

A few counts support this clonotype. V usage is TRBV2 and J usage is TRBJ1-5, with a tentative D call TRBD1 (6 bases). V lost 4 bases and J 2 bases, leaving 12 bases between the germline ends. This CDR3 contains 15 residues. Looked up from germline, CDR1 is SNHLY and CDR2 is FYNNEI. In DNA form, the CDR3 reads TGTGCCAGCAGTGTCGAGACAGGAGGCAATCAGCCCCAGCATTTT. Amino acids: CASSVETGGNQPQHF. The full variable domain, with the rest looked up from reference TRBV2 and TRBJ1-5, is EPEVTQTPSHQVTQMGQEVILRCVPISNHLYFYWYRQILGQKVEFLVSFYNNEISEKSEIFDDQFSVERPDGSNFTLKIRSTKLEDSAMYFCASSVETGGNQPQHFGDGTRLSIL.

CDR3 sequence (DNA): TGTGCCACCAGCATATCCGGGGCGGATGGGGCCAACGTCCTGACTTTC. It specifies CATSISGADGANVLTF. The J gene is TRBJ2-6, the V gene TRBV15; D possibly matches TRBD1 or TRBD2 (5 bases each). The CDR3 sequence is 16 residues long. V was cut by 4 bases and J by 3 bases, with 13 bases left in between. CDR1 and CDR2 from the germline V gene are LNHNV and YYDKDF (reference sequence).

CDR3 in amino acids: CASSLGAGFKDGYTF. Written as DNA, the CDR3 is TGCGCCAGCAGCTTGGGGGCAGGGTTTAAGGATGGCTACACCTTC. V gene TRBV5-1 combines with J gene TRBJ1-2; D is possibly TRBD1 (5 bases). The V end lost 0 bases, the J end lost 6 bases, and 15 bases lay between the germline ends. Germline V gene lookup returns CDR1 SGHRS and CDR2 YFSETQ. The CDR3 sequence is 15 residues long.

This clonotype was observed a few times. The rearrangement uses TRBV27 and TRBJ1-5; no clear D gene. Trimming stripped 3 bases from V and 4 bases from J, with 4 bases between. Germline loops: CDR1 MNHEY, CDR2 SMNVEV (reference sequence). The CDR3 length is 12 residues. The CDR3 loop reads CASSFNNQPQHF. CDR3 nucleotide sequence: TGTGCCAGCAGTTTCAATAATCAGCCCCAGCATTTT.

The CDR3 DNA reads TGTGCCAGCAGTGGGAAAGGGGGGGGAACCTTTGATACGCAGTATTTT. Translated, it gives CASSGKGGGTFDTQYF. The chain combines TRBV6-1 with TRBJ2-3; perhaps TRBD2 as D (7 bases). V was trimmed by 4 bases and J by 6 bases, leaving 20 bases between them. CDR3 length: 16 residues. Germline lookup yields CDR1 MNHNS and CDR2 SASEGT.

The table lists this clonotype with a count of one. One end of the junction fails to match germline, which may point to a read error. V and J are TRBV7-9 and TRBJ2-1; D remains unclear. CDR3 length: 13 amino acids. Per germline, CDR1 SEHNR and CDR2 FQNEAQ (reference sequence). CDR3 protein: CASSFFSGLPSPF. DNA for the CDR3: TGTGCCAGCAGCTTTTTCTCGGGCCTACCGTCCCCCTTC. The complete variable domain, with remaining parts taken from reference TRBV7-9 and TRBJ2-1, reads DTGVSQNPRHKITKRGQNVTFRCDPISEHNRLYWYRQTLGQGPEFLTYFQNEAQLEKSRLLSDRFSAERPKGSFSTLEIQRTEQGDSAMYLCASSFFSGLPSPFGPGTRLTVL.

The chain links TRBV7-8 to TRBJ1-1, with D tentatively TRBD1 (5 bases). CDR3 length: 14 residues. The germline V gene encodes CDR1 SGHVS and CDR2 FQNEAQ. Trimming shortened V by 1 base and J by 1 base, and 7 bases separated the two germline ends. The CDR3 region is CASSLVGGNTEAFF. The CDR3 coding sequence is TGTGCCAGCAGCTTAGTGGGGGGGAACACTGAAGCTTTCTTT.

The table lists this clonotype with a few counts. CDR3: CASSFFQSNQPQHF. The DNA of the CDR3 is TGTGCCAGCAGTTTTTTCCAGAGCAATCAGCCCCAGCATTTT. The rearrangement uses TRBV28 and TRBJ1-5; D uncertain. Deletions cut 3 bases from V and 1 base from J, with 7 bases between. CDR1 and CDR2 (germline): MDHEN, SYDVKM. The CDR3 length is 14 residues.

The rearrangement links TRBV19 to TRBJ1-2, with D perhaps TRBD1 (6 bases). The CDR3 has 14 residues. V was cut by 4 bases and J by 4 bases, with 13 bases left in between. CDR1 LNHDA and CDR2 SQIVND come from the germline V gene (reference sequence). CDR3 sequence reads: CASSTTGNSYGYTF. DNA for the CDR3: TGTGCCAGTAGTACTACAGGGAATTCCTATGGCTACACCTTC.

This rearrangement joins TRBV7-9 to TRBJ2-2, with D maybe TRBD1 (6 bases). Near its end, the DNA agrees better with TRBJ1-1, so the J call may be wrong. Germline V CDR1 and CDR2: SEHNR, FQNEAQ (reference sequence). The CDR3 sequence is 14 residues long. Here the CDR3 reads CASSLGEAVRGAFF. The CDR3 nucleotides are TGTGCCAGCAGCTTAGGGGAAGCAGTCAGGGGAGCTTTCTTT.

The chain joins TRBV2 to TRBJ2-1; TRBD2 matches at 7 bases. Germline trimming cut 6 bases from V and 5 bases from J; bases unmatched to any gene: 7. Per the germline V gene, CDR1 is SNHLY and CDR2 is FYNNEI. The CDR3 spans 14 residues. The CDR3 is CASSGYRGDNEQFF. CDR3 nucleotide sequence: TGTGCCAGCAGCGGATACCGGGGGGACAATGAGCAGTTCTTC.

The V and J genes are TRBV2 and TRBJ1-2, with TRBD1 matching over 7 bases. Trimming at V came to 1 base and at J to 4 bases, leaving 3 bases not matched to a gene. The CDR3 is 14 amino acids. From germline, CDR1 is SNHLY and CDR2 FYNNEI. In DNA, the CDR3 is TGTGCCAGCAGTGAAGACAGGGGAGGCTATGGCTACACCTTC. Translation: CASSEDRGGYGYTF. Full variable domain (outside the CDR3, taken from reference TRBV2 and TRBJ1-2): EPEVTQTPSHQVTQMGQEVILRCVPISNHLYFYWYRQILGQKVEFLVSFYNNEISEKSEIFDDQFSVERPDGSNFTLKIRSTKLEDSAMYFCASSEDRGGYGYTFGSGTRLTVV.

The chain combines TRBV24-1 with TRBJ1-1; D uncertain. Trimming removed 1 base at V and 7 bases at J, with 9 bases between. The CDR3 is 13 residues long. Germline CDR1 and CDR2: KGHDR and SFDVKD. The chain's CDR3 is CATSDFADGEAFF. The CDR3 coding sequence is TGTGCCACCAGTGATTTTGCGGATGGTGAAGCTTTCTTT.

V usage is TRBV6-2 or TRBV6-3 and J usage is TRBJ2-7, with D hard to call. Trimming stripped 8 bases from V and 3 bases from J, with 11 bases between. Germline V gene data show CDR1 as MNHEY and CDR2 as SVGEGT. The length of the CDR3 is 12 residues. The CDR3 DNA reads TGTGCCAGCTGTGAGTCAGTCTACGAGCAGTACTTC. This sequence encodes CASCESVYEQYF.

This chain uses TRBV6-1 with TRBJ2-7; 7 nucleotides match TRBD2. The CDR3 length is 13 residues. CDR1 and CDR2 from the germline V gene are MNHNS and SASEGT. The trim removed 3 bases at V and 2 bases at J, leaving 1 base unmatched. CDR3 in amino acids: CASSERETYEQYF. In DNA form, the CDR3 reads TGTGCCAGCAGTGAGCGGGAGACCTACGAGCAGTACTTC.

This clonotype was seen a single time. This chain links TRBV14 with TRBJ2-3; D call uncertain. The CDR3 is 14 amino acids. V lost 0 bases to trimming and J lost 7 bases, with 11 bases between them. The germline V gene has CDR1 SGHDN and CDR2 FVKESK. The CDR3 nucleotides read TGTGCCAGCAGCCAAGACAGGAACGGTAATACGCAGTATTTT. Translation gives CASSQDRNGNTQYF.

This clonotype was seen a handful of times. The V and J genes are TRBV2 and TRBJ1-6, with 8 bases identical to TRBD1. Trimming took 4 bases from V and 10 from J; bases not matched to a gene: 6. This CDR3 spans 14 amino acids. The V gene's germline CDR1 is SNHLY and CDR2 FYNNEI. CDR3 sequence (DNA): TGTGCCAGCAGTGCGGCAGGGGGCGGATCACCCCTCCACTTT. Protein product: CASSAAGGGSPLHF.